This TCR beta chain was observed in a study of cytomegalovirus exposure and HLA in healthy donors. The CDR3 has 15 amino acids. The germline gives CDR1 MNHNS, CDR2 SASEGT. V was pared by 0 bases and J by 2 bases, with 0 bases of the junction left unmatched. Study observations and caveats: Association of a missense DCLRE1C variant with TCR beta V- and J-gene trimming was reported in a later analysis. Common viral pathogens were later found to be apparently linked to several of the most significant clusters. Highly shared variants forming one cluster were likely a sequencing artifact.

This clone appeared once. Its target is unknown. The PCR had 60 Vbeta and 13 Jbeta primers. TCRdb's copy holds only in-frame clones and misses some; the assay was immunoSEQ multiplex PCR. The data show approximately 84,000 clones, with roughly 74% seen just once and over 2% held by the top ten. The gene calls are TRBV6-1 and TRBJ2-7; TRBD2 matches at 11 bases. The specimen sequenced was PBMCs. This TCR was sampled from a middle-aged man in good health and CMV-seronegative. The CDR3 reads CASSEATSGAYEQYF. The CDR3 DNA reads TGTGCCAGCAGTGAAGCGACTAGCGGGGCCTACGAGCAGTACTTC.